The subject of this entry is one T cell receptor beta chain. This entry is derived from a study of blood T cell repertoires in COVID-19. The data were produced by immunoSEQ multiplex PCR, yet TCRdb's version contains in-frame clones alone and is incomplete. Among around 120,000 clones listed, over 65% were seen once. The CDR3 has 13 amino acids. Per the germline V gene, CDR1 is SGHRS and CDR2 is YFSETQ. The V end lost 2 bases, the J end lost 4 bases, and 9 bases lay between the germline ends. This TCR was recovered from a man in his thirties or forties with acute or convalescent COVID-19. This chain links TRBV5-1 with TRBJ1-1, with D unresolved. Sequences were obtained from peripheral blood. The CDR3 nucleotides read TGCGCCAGCAGCTTTGAGTCGGTCACTGAAGCTTTCTTT. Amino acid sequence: CASSFESVTEAFF.